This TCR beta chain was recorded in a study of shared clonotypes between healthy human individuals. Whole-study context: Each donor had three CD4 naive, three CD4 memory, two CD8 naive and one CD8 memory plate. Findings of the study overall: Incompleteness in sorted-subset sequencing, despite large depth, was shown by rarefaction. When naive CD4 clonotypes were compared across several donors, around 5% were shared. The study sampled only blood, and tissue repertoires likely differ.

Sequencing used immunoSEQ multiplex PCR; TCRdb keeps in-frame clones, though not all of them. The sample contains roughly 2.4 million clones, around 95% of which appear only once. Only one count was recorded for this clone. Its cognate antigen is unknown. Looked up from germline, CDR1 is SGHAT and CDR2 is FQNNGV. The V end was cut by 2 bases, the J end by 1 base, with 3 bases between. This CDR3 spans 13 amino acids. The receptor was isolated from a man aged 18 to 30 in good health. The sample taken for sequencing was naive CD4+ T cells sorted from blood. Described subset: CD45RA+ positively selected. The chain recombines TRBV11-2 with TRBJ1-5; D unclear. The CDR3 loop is CASSLLSNQPQHF. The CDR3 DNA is TGTGCCAGCAGCTTACTGAGCAATCAGCCCCAGCATTTT.